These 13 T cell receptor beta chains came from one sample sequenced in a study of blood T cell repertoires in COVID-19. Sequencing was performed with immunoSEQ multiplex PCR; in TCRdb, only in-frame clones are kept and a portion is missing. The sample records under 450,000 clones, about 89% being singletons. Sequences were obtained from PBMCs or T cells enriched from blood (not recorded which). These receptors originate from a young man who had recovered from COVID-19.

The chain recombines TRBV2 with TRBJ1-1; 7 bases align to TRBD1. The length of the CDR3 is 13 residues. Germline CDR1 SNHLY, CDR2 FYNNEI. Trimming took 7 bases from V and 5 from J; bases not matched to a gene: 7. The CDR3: CASIRDRGTEAFF. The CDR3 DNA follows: TGTGCCAGCATCCGGGACAGAGGGACTGAAGCTTTCTTT.

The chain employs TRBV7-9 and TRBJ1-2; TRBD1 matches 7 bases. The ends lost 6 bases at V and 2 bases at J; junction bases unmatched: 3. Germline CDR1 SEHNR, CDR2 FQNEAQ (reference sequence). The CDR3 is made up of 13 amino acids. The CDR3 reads CASRQTGNYGYTF. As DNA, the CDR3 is TGTGCCAGCAGACAGACAGGGAACTATGGCTACACCTTC.

CDR3 region: CASSVAQTDSPLHF. Here the CDR3 DNA reads TGTGCCAGCAGCGTAGCGCAGACAGATTCACCCCTCCACTTT. The chain has TRBV9 and TRBJ1-6; D perhaps matches TRBD1 (5 bases). This CDR3 contains 14 residues. From germline, CDR1 is SGDLS and CDR2 YYNGEE. The germline V and J ends were trimmed by 0 bases and 8 bases, with 9 bases remaining between them.

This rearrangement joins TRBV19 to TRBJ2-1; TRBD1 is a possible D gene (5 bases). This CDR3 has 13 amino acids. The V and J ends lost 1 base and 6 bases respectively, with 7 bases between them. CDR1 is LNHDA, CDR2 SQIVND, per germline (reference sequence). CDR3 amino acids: CASSIGRGNEQFF. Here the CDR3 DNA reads TGTGCCAGTAGTATAGGAAGGGGCAATGAGCAGTTCTTC.

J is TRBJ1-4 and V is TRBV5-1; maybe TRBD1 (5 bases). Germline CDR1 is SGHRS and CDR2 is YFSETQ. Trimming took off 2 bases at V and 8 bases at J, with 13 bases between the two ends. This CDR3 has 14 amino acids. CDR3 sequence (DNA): TGCGCCAGCAGCTTTGCAGGGAGGGAGGAAAAACTGTTTTTT. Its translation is CASSFAGREEKLFF. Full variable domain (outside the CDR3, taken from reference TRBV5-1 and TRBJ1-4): KAGVTQTPRYLIKTRGQQVTLSCSPISGHRSVSWYQQTPGQGLQFLFEYFSETQRNKGNFPGRFSGRQFSNSRSEMNVSTLELGDSALYLCASSFAGREEKLFFGSGTQLSVL.

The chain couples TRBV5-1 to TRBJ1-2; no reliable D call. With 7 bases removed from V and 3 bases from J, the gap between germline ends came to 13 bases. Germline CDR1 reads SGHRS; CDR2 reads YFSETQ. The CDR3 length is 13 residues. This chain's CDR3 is CASRPESYYGYTF. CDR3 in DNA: TGCGCCAGCCGCCCCGAGAGCTACTATGGCTACACCTTC.

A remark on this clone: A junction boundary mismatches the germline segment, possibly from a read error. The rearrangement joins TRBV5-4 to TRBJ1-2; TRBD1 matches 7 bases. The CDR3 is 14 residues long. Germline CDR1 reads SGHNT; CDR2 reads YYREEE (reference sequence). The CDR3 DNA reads TGTGCCAGCAGTTTGGGGACAGTAAACTATGGCTACACCTTC. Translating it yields CASSLGTVNYGYTF. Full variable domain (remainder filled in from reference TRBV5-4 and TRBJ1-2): ETGVTQSPTHLIKTRGQQVTLRCSSQSGHNTVSWYQQALGQGPQFIFQYYREEENGRGNFPPRFSGLQFPNYSSELNVNALELDDSALYLCASSLGTVNYGYTFGSGTRLTVV.

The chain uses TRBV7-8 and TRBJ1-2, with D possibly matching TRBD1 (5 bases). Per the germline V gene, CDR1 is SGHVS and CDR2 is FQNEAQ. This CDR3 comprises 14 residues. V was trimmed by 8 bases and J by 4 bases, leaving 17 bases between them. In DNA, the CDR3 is TGTGCCAGCCGTACAGGCCGGGAGGGCTATGGCTACACCTTC. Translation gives CASRTGREGYGYTF.

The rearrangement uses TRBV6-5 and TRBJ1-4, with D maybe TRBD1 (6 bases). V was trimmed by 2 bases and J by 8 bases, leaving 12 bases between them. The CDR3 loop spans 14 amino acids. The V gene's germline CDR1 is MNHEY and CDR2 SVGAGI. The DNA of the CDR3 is TGTGCCAGCAGTTACGAGGGGGACCCCGAAAAACTGTTTTTT. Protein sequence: CASSYEGDPEKLFF.

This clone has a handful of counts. CDR3 amino acids: CASSIRGTGELFF. CDR3 in DNA: TGTGCCAGCAGCATACGGGGGACCGGGGAGCTGTTTTTT. The genes are TRBV9 and TRBJ2-2; D might be TRBD2 (6 bases). The CDR3 has 13 residues. Germline assignment: CDR1 SGDLS and CDR2 YYNGEE. The V gene lost 4 bases and the J gene lost 5 bases, with 9 bases spanning the gap.

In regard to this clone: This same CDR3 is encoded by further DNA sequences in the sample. CDR3: CASSPGQGDGYTF. In DNA, the CDR3 is TGTGCCAGCTCACCAGGACAGGGGGATGGCTACACCTTC. The chain has TRBV18 and TRBJ1-2, with TRBD1 matching 10 bases. The trim removed 2 bases at V and 6 bases at J, leaving 0 bases unmatched. The CDR3 contains 13 residues. Germline lookup yields CDR1 KGHSH and CDR2 LQKENI.

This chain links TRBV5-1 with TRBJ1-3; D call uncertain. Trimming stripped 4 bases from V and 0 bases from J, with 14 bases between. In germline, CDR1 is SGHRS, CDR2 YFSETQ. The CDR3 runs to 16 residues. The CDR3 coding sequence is TGCGCCAGCAGCCCAGGCCAGGTGGGCTCTGGAAACACCATATATTTT. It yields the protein CASSPGQVGSGNTIYF.

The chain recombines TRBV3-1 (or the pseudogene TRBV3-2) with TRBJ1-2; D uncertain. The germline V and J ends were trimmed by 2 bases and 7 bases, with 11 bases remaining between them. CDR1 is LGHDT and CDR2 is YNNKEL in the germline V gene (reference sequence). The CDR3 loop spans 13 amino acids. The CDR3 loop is CASSQLTAAGYTF. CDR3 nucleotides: TGTGCCAGCAGCCAATTAACTGCGGCTGGCTACACCTTC.